The rows below give T cell receptor beta chains drawn from one sample of a study of T cell repertoires in cytomegalovirus infection. TCRdb called the reads again in MiXCR, with one record for every CDR3 protein. The table records approximately 630,000 distinct CDR3 sequences, roughly a quarter of them present only once. The specimen sequenced was CD8+ T cells from PBMCs. The receptors stem from a human donor in good health (CMV status not recorded). Some clones in this sample may be carry-over from other donors' samples. CDR3s include the opening cysteine and the closing phenylalanine or tryptophan. The order of the fields is D gene, J gene, clone size, V gene, CDR3 protein, CDR3 DNA. The D gene is left open where the match is weak. The size entry is marked missing in some rows and otherwise reads once, few, many or a size class.

. | TRBJ2-7 | few | TRBV5-4 | CASSLGPGNYDEQYF | TGTGCCAGCAGCTTGGGTCCGGGGAATTACGACGAGCAGTACTTC
TRBD1 | TRBJ2-2 | few | TRBV24-1 | CASGQATGELFF | TGTGCCAGTGGACAGGCCACCGGGGAGCTGTTTTTT
TRBD2 | TRBJ2-3 | many | TRBV7-2 | CASSPSSGGAGDTQYF | TGTGCCAGCAGCCCATCTAGCGGGGGGGCCGGGGATACGCAGTATTTT
TRBD2 | TRBJ2-1 | . | TRBV7-4 | CASRWTSGGPLSYNEQFF | TGTGCCAGCAGATGGACTAGCGGGGGGCCTCTCTCCTACAATGAGCAGTTCTTC
TRBD1 | TRBJ1-2 | . | TRBV5-6 | CASSLQGTDDTF | TGTGCCAGCAGTTTACAGGGGACGGACGACACCTTC
. | TRBJ1-1 | . | TRBV2 | CASKGGQVAFF | TGTGCCAGCAAAGGAGGACAAGTGGCTTTCTTT
. | TRBJ2-5 | . | TRBV29-1 | CSVEDRRAHAF | TGCAGCGTTGAAGATCGCAGGGCTCACGCCTTC
. | TRBJ2-5 | many | TRBV7-2 | CASSLGLIETQYF | TGTGCCAGCAGCTTAGGACTAATAGAGACCCAGTACTTC
. | TRBJ1-1 | . | TRBV7-9 | CASIPGTPKNMNTEAFF | TGTGCCAGCATCCCCGGGACACCAAAGAACATGAACACTGAAGCTTTCTTT
. | TRBJ1-1 | few | TRBV6-6 | CASRVGGEAFF | TGTGCCAGCAGAGTTGGGGGAGAAGCTTTCTTT
. | TRBJ2-7 | many | TRBV7-6 | CASSLGTVTSYEQYF | TGTGCCAGCAGCTTAGGCACAGTAACCTCCTACGAGCAGTACTTC
. | TRBJ2-1 | . | TRBV2 | CASSDTGTGFSPEQFF | TGTGCCAGCAGTGATACGGGAACAGGGTTTTCTCCCGAGCAGTTCTTC
. | TRBJ1-2 | . | TRBV10-3 | CAISDLRDLYGYTF | TGTGCCATCAGTGACCTTAGGGACCTCTATGGCTACACCTTC
TRBD2 | TRBJ2-3 | many | TRBV4-1 | CASSQFPSGVSTDTQYF | TGCGCCAGCAGCCAATTCCCCAGCGGGGTGAGCACAGATACGCAGTATTTT
TRBD2 | TRBJ2-1 | few | TRBV2 | CASRDTSGADYNEQFF | TGTGCCAGCAGGGATACTAGCGGGGCCGACTACAATGAGCAGTTCTTC
. | TRBJ2-5 | . | TRBV12-5 | CASGLGTGNRETQYF | TGTGCTAGTGGTTTGGGAACAGGGAACAGGGAGACCCAGTACTTC
. | TRBJ1-1 | many | TRBV7-9 | CASSQLVMNTEAFF | TGTGCCAGCAGCCAACTCGTGATGAACACTGAAGCTTTCTTT
. | TRBJ1-6 | . | TRBV28 | CASSFWGTNSPLHF | TGTGCCAGCAGTTTTTGGGGTACCAATTCACCCCTCCACTTT
. | TRBJ2-5 | . | TRBV20-1 | CSAREDQETQCF | TGCAGTGCTAGAGAAGATCAAGAGACTCAGTGCTTC
. | TRBJ1-2 | . | TRBV15 | CATSRDLGIYGYTF | TGTGCCACCAGCAGAGATTTGGGTATCTATGGCTACACCTTC
. | TRBJ1-5 | . | TRBV20-1 | CSARPPSWGDSNQPQHF | TGCAGTGCTCGTCCCCCAAGTTGGGGGGATAGCAATCAGCCCCAGCATTTT
. | TRBJ2-3 | many | TRBV7-9 | CASSLDTSSTDTQYF | TGTGCCAGCAGCTTAGACACATCTAGCACAGATACGCAGTATTTT
. | TRBJ1-4 | many | TRBV7-6 | CASRRATNEKLFF | TGTGCCAGCAGGCGTGCCACGAATGAAAAACTGTTTTTT
. | TRBJ1-1 | few | TRBV19 | CASSTRGQYNTEAFF | TGTGCCAGTAGTACCCGCGGACAATACAACACTGAAGCTTTCTTT
TRBD1 | TRBJ1-1 | . | TRBV7-9 | CAGSLPYGQGTEAFF | TGTGCCGGCAGCTTACCTTACGGACAGGGAACTGAAGCTTTCTTT
. | TRBJ1-1 | few | TRBV28 | CASSLSGVGFMDTEAFF | TGTGCCAGCAGTTTATCCGGGGTCGGGTTTATGGACACTGAAGCTTTCTTT
. | TRBJ2-5 | many | TRBV7-6 | CASSLNRGAGETQYF | TGTGCCAGCAGCTTAAATAGGGGGGCAGGAGAGACCCAGTACTTC
TRBD2 | TRBJ2-5 | . | TRBV28 | CASSLPSGGVMETQYF | TGTGCCAGCAGTTTACCGAGCGGGGGGGTAATGGAGACCCAGTACTTC
. | TRBJ2-7 | . | TRBV20-1 | CSARLKGRRYEQYF | TGCAGTGCTAGATTAAAAGGCAGGCGGTACGAGCAGTACTTC
. | TRBJ2-1 | . | TRBV12-3/TRBV12-4 | CASSYGGLGNEQFF | TGTGCCAGCAGTTACGGGGGGCTGGGAAATGAGCAGTTCTTC
TRBD2 | TRBJ2-1 | . | TRBV20-1 | CSARGLAGPYNEQFF | TGCAGTGCTAGAGGACTAGCGGGCCCCTACAATGAGCAGTTCTTC
TRBD1 | TRBJ1-1 | once | TRBV28 | CASRPEGANTEAFF | TGTGCCAGCCGGCCCGAGGGGGCAAACACTGAAGCTTTCTTT
. | TRBJ2-7 | . | TRBV20-1 | CSASRARTYEQYF | TGCAGTGCTAGCAGGGCTCGAACCTACGAGCAGTACTTC
. | TRBJ1-1 | . | TRBV7-9 | CASSLAPWVEGAFF | TGTGCCAGCAGCTTAGCGCCCTGGGTAGAGGGAGCTTTCTTT
. | TRBJ2-3 | . | TRBV7-9 | CASSGPNGRLGGTDTQYF | TGTGCCAGCAGCGGGCCTAACGGACGCCTGGGGGGCACAGATACGCAGTATTTT
. | TRBJ1-1 | . | TRBV25-1 | CASSEFRGTEAFF | TGTGCCAGCAGTGAATTTCGGGGCACTGAAGCTTTCTTT
. | TRBJ2-1 | . | TRBV29-1 | CSVEQDTPGEQFF | TGCAGCGTTGAACAGGACACTCCGGGAGAGCAGTTCTTC
. | TRBJ2-1 | once | TRBV27 | CASMDRRNSGFMNEQFF | TGTGCCAGCATGGACAGAAGGAACTCTGGTTTCATGAATGAGCAGTTCTTC
TRBD1 | TRBJ1-1 | few | TRBV4-1 | CASRPRDRGTEAFF | TGCGCCAGCAGACCCAGGGACAGGGGCACTGAAGCTTTCTTT
TRBD2 | TRBJ2-3 | many | TRBV6-2/TRBV6-3 | CASSSRTSGGTDTQYF | TGTGCCAGCAGTTCTCGGACTAGCGGGGGCACAGATACGCAGTATTTT
TRBD2 | TRBJ2-7 | few | TRBV29-1 | CSVTGLSSYEQYF | TGCAGCGTTACGGGACTAAGCTCCTACGAGCAGTACTTC
TRBD1 | TRBJ1-1 | many | TRBV11-2 | CASSLGYRQGGTEAFF | TGTGCCAGCAGCTTAGGGTATCGACAGGGTGGGACTGAAGCTTTCTTT
. | TRBJ1-2 | few | TRBV12-3/TRBV12-4 | CASSFSFVELSGYTF | TGTGCCAGCAGTTTTTCCTTTGTGGAGTTGTCAGGCTACACCTTC
. | TRBJ2-5 | many | TRBV7-2 | CASSLAMGETQYF | TGTGCCAGCAGCTTAGCGATGGGAGAGACCCAGTACTTC
TRBD1 | TRBJ1-1 | many | TRBV7-6 | CASSLGTDSQAFF | TGTGCCAGCAGCCTAGGGACAGACTCTCAAGCTTTCTTT
. | TRBJ2-6 | few | TRBV28 | CATLHLSGANVLTF | TGTGCCACTTTACACCTCTCTGGGGCCAACGTCCTGACTTTC
TRBD2 | TRBJ2-7 | . | TRBV29-1 | CSVGEGISYEQYF | TGCAGCGTTGGGGAGGGTATCTCCTACGAGCAGTACTTC
. | TRBJ2-7 | . | TRBV5-5 | CASGFKLYEQYF | TGTGCCAGCGGTTTCAAGCTCTACGAGCAGTACTTC
. | TRBJ2-3 | . | TRBV4-2 | CASSQDLRGLDTQYF | TGTGCCAGCAGCCAAGACTTACGGGGGTTAGATACGCAGTATTTT
. | TRBJ1-1 | . | TRBV15 | CATSRDREGTEAFF | TGTGCCACCAGCAGAGATCGGGAGGGCACTGAAGCTTTCTTT
TRBD1 | TRBJ1-4 | many | TRBV6-6 | CASSYEVTGGEKLFF | TGTGCCAGCAGTTACGAGGTGACAGGGGGCGAAAAACTGTTTTTT
. | TRBJ1-1 | . | TRBV6-2/TRBV6-3 | CASSYVYTEAFF | TGTGCCAGCAGTTACGTTTACACTGAAGCTTTCTTT
. | TRBJ1-4 | many | TRBV7-2 | CASSLVWTNPTNEKLFF | TGTGCCAGCAGCTTAGTCTGGACAAATCCAACTAATGAAAAACTGTTTTTT
TRBD1 | TRBJ1-2 | many | TRBV7-9 | CASPPPGQGAWYGYTF | TGTGCCAGCCCACCCCCGGGACAGGGGGCCTGGTATGGCTACACCTTC
. | TRBJ1-5 | few | TRBV15 | CATSRDGGYNQPQHF | TGTGCCACCAGCAGAGATGGGGGGTACAATCAGCCCCAGCATTTT
TRBD1 | TRBJ2-5 | few | TRBV10-2 | CASSESGIQGTRETQYF | TGCGCCAGCAGTGAGTCGGGAATACAGGGGACAAGGGAGACCCAGTACTTC
. | TRBJ2-5 | . | TRBV29-1 | CSVYWTEAQETQYF | TGCAGCGTTTACTGGACAGAGGCCCAAGAGACCCAGTACTTC